This TCR beta chain is drawn from a study of blood T cell repertoires in COVID-19. Original data processing: Using reference gene primer amplification, nucleated cell counts were estimated. Measured with immunoSEQ multiplex PCR; TCRdb has only the in-frame clones, and not every one. Clone size and V and J calls were adopted from that table, with D and trimming inferred from the DNA. This table has approximately 120,000 clones, roughly 79% appearing once. Germline CDR1 reads LGHDT; CDR2 reads YNNKEL (reference sequence). The CDR3 covers 14 residues. Trimming left V 2 bases short and J 3 bases short, with 10 bases between.

The V and J genes are TRBV3-1 (or the pseudogene TRBV3-2) and TRBJ2-5, with TRBD2 as a possible D gene (5 bases). The source material was peripheral blood. The TCR was taken from a human donor in a cohort sampled during active COVID-19. This chain's CDR3 is CASSQSGKEETQYF. Here the CDR3 DNA reads TGTGCCAGCAGCCAATCGGGGAAGGAAGAGACCCAGTACTTC.